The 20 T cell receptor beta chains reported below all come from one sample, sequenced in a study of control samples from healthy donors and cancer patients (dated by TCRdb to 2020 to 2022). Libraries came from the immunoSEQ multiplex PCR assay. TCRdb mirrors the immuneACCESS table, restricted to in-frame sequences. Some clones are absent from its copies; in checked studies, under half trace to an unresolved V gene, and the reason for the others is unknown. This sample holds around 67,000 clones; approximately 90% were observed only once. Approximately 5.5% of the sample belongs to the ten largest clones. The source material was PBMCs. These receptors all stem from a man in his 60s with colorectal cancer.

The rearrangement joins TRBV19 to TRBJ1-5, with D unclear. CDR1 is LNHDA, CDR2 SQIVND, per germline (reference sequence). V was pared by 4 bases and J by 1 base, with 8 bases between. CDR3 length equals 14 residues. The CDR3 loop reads CASSNKGSNQPQHF. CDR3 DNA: TGTGCCAGTAGTAACAAAGGGAGCAATCAGCCCCAGCATTTT.

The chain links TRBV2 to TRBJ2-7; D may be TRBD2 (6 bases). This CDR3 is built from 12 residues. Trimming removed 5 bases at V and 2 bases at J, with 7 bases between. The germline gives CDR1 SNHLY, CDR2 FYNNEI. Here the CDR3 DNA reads TGTGCCAGCAGTCCGGGGGCCTACGAGCAGTACTTC. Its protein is CASSPGAYEQYF.

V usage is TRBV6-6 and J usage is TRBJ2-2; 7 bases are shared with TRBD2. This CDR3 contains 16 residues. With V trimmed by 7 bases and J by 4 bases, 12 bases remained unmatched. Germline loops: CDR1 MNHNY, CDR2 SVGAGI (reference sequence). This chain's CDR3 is CASNQHGGLSTGELFF. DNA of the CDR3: TGTGCCAGCAACCAACACGGGGGGTTGAGCACCGGGGAGCTGTTTTTT.

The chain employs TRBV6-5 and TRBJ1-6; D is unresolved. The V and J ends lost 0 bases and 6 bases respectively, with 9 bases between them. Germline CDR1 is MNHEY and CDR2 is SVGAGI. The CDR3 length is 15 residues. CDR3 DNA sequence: TGTGCCAGCAGTTACTCGGAATCGGGTAATTCACCCCTCCACTTT. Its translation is CASSYSESGNSPLHF.

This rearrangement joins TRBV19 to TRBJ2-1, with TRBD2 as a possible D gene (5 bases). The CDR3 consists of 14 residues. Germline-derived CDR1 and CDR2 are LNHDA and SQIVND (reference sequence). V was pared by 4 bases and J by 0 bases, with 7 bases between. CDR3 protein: CASSRGSSYNEQFF. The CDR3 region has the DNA TGTGCCAGTAGTAGAGGGAGCTCCTACAATGAGCAGTTCTTC.

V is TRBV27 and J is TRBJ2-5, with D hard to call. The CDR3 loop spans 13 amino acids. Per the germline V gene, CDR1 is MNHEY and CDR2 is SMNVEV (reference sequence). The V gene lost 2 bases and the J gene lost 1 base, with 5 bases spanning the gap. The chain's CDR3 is CASSLRLQETQYF. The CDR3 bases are TGTGCCAGCAGTTTAAGGCTCCAAGAGACCCAGTACTTC.

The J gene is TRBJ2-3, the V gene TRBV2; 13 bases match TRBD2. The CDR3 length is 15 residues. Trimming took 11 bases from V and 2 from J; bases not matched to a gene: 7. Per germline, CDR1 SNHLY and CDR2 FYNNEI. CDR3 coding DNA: TGTGCCGGTCAAGGACTAGCGGGGGCCACAGATACGCAGTATTTT. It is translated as CAGQGLAGATDTQYF.

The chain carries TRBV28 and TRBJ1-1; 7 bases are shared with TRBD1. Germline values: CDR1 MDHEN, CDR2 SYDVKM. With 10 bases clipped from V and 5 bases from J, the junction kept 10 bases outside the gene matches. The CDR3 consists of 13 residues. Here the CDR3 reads CAITQGFWTEAFF. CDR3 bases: TGTGCCATTACACAGGGGTTCTGGACTGAAGCTTTCTTT.

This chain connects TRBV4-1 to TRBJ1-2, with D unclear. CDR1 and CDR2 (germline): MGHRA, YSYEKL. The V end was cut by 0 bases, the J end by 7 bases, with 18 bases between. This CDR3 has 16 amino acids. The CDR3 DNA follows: TGCGCCAGCAGCCAAGATCTAGGCCCCGGGGAGGGTGGCTACACCTTC. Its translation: CASSQDLGPGEGGYTF.

The CDR3 DNA sequence: TGTGCCAGCAGCTTCCAGGGAGACTCCAAGTTCTTC. Translating gives CASSFQGDSKFF. The J gene is TRBJ2-1, the V gene TRBV14; D is perhaps TRBD1 or TRBD2 (5 bases each). V was shortened by 5 bases and J by 14 bases, with 16 bases between the two germline ends. The CDR3 is 12 residues long. Germline assignment: CDR1 SGHDN and CDR2 FVKESK.

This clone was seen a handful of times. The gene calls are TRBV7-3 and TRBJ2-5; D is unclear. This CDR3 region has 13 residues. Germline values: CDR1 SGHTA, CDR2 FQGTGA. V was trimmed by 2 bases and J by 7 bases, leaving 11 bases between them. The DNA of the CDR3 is TGTGCCAGCAGCTTACAGAGCTTGGGGACCCAGTACTTC. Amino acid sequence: CASSLQSLGTQYF.

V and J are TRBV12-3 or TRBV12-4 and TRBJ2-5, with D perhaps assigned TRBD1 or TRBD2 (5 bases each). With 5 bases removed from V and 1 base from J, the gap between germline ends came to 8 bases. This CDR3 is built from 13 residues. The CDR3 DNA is TGTGCCAGCAGTGCCGGGGCCCAAGAGACCCAGTACTTC. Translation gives CASSAGAQETQYF.

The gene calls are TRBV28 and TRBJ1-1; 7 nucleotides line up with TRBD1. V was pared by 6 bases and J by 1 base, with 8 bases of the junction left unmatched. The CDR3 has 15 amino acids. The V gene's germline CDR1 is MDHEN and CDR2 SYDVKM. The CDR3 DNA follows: TGTGCCAGCAGAGAACAGGGACAGAGGAACACTGAAGCTTTCTTT. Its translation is CASREQGQRNTEAFF.

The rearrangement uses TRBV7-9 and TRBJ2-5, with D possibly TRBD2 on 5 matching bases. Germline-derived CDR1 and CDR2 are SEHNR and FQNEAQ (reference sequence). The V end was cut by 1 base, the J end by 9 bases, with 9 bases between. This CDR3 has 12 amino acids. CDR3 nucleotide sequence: TGTGCCAGCAGCTTAGAAACCGGGGCCCAGTACTTC. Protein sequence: CASSLETGAQYF.

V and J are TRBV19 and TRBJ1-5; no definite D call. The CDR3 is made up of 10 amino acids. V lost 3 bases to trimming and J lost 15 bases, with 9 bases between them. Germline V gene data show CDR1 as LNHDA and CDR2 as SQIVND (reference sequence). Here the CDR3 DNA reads TGTGCCAGTAGTATGTCGTGGGGGCATTTT. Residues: CASSMSWGHF.

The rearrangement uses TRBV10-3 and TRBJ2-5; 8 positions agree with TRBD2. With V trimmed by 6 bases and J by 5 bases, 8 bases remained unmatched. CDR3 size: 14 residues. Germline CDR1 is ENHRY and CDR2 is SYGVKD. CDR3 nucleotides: TGTGCCATCAGCCCCGGACTAGCAGGCGAGACCCAGTACTTC. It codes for CAISPGLAGETQYF.

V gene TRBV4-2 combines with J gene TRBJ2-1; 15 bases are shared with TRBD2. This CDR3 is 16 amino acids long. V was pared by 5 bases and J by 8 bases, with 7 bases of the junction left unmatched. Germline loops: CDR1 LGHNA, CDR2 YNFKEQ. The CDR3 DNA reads TGTGCCAGCAGCTCCCGGACTAGCGGGGGGGTTTATGAGCAGTTCTTC. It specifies CASSSRTSGGVYEQFF.

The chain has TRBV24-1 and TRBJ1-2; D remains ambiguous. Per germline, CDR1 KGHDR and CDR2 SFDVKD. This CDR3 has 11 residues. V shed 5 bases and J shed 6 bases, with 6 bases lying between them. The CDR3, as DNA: TGTGCCACCAGTGGGACGGATGGCTACACCTTC. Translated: CATSGTDGYTF.

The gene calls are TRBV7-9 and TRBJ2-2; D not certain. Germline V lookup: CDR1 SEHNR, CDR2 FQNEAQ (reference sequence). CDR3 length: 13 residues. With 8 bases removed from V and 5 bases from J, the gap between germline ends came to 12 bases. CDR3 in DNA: TGTGCCAGCCTTTTCTTGTGGACCGGGGAGCTGTTTTTT. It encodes CASLFLWTGELFF.

In DNA form, the CDR3 reads TGTGCCAGCAGCGCAACCGGGACAGGATCCCTTAATGAGCAGTTCTTC. This translates into CASSATGTGSLNEQFF. This chain uses TRBV5-6 with TRBJ2-1; 8 bases line up with TRBD1. CDR1 is SGHDT and CDR2 is YYEEEE in the germline V gene. The CDR3 has 16 residues. V shed 4 bases, J shed 7 bases, and the junction held 13 bases outside the gene matches.